This is a list of T cell receptor beta chains from one sample in a study of early stage breast cancer tumors. Sequencing used immunoSEQ multiplex PCR; TCRdb keeps in-frame clones, though not all of them. The sample lists approximately 70,000 clones; over 80% were seen once. Sequencing was performed on blood. These receptors originate from a person in their 40s with breast cancer. The CDR3 runs from the conserved cysteine through the conserved F or W. D genes are given only for firm matches. Only some rows state a clone size, as once, few, many or a class for expanded clones.

clone size: NA
V gene: TRBV2
D gene: NA
J gene: TRBJ2-5
CDR3 DNA: TGTGCCAGCAGTGGACTCGAGACCCAGTACTTC
CDR3 protein: CASSGLETQYF

clone size: NA
V gene: TRBV5-1
D gene: TRBD1
J gene: TRBJ2-7
CDR3 DNA: TGCGCCAGCAGCACGGACAGGAACTACGAGCAGTACTTC
CDR3 protein: CASSTDRNYEQYF

clone size: NA
V gene: TRBV14
D gene: NA
J gene: TRBJ2-1
CDR3 DNA: TGTGCCAGCAGCGGCGGACCGTATTACAATGAGCAGTTCTTC
CDR3 protein: CASSGGPYYNEQFF

clone size: NA
V gene: TRBV19
D gene: TRBD1
J gene: TRBJ1-2
CDR3 DNA: TGTGCCAGTAGTGACGAGGGGGCCGGCTATGGCTACACCTTC
CDR3 protein: CASSDEGAGYGYTF

clone size: NA
V gene: TRBV6-5
D gene: TRBD1
J gene: TRBJ2-7
CDR3 DNA: TGTGCCAGCAGTTCGGGACAGCTCACCGCCTACGAGCAGTACTTC
CDR3 protein: CASSSGQLTAYEQYF

clone size: NA
V gene: TRBV25-1
D gene: TRBD2
J gene: TRBJ2-1
CDR3 DNA: TGTGCCAGCGGCCGACTAGCGGATACGTACAATGAGCAGTTCTTC
CDR3 protein: CASGRLADTYNEQFF

clone size: NA
V gene: TRBV5-1
D gene: NA
J gene: TRBJ2-1
CDR3 DNA: TGCGCCAGCAGTGGTCACAATGAGCAGTTCTTC
CDR3 protein: CASSGHNEQFF

clone size: NA
V gene: TRBV9
D gene: NA
J gene: TRBJ2-5
CDR3 DNA: TGTGCCAGCAGCACATCAAGCTCGTGGGGCAGGGAAGAGACCCAGTACTTC
CDR3 protein: CASSTSSSWGREETQYF

clone size: NA
V gene: TRBV29-1
D gene: NA
J gene: TRBJ1-1
CDR3 DNA: TGCAGCGTTGTTGGCAGGCTGAACACTGAAGCTTTCTTT
CDR3 protein: CSVVGRLNTEAFF

clone size: NA
V gene: TRBV5-4
D gene: NA
J gene: TRBJ2-7
CDR3 DNA: TGTGCCAGCAGCCCCCATACGGGCGCCGAGCAGTACTTC
CDR3 protein: CASSPHTGAEQYF

clone size: NA
V gene: TRBV27
D gene: NA
J gene: TRBJ1-2
CDR3 DNA: TGTGCCAGCAGTTCAGCCAGCCCGGGCTATGGCTACACCTTC
CDR3 protein: CASSSASPGYGYTF

clone size: NA
V gene: TRBV2
D gene: NA
J gene: TRBJ2-1
CDR3 DNA: TGTGCCAGCAGCAACAGGATTGAGCAGTTCTTC
CDR3 protein: CASSNRIEQFF

clone size: NA
V gene: TRBV7-9
D gene: NA
J gene: TRBJ2-2
CDR3 DNA: TGTGCCAGCAGCCACCCTTATGGCGTCGCTACCGGGGAGCTGTTTTTT
CDR3 protein: CASSHPYGVATGELFF

clone size: once
V gene: TRBV29-1
D gene: NA
J gene: TRBJ2-3
CDR3 DNA: TGCAGCGTTGTACCAGGGAAATCTGCCGATACGCAGTATTTT
CDR3 protein: CSVVPGKSADTQYF

clone size: few
V gene: TRBV6-5
D gene: NA
J gene: TRBJ2-5
CDR3 DNA: TGTGCCAGCAGTTCATACACGGCTCAAGAGACCCAGTACTTC
CDR3 protein: CASSSYTAQETQYF

clone size: few
V gene: TRBV30
D gene: TRBD2
J gene: TRBJ2-1
CDR3 DNA: TGTGCCTGGAGTGGGACTAGCGGTCACAATGAGCAGTTCTTC
CDR3 protein: CAWSGTSGHNEQFF

clone size: NA
V gene: TRBV19
D gene: TRBD1
J gene: TRBJ2-1
CDR3 DNA: TGTGCCAGTAGTACATTCCGGGACAGGTACAATGAGCAGTTCTTC
CDR3 protein: CASSTFRDRYNEQFF

clone size: NA
V gene: TRBV19
D gene: NA
J gene: TRBJ2-2
CDR3 DNA: TGTGCCAGTAGTATAGTTGGGCTGACGAACACCGGGGAGCTGTTTTTT
CDR3 protein: CASSIVGLTNTGELFF

clone size: NA
V gene: TRBV6-1
D gene: NA
J gene: TRBJ2-7
CDR3 DNA: TGTGCCAGCAGTGAAAACAGGGTTTACGAGCAGTACTTC
CDR3 protein: CASSENRVYEQYF

clone size: NA
V gene: TRBV6-6
D gene: TRBD2
J gene: TRBJ2-5
CDR3 DNA: TGTGCCAGTCGGTCAGCGGGACAAGAGACCCAGTACTTC
CDR3 protein: CASRSAGQETQYF

clone size: NA
V gene: TRBV6-6
D gene: NA
J gene: TRBJ2-3
CDR3 DNA: TGTGCCAGCGCTGAACGAAGCACAGATACGCAGTATTTT
CDR3 protein: CASAERSTDTQYF

clone size: NA
V gene: TRBV5-1
D gene: TRBD1
J gene: TRBJ1-1
CDR3 DNA: TGCGCCAGCAATGGGGCAGGGGGGGGACAGACTGAAGCTTTCTTT
CDR3 protein: CASNGAGGGQTEAFF

clone size: NA
V gene: TRBV28
D gene: TRBD1
J gene: TRBJ1-1
CDR3 DNA: TGTGCCAGCAGTTTATTCCCGGGACAGGGGACTGAAGCTTTCTTT
CDR3 protein: CASSLFPGQGTEAFF

clone size: NA
V gene: TRBV7-6
D gene: TRBD2
J gene: TRBJ2-1
CDR3 DNA: TGTGCCAGCAGCTTAGCGGGGGGGGCTAGCGGGAGAGGGGAGCAGTTCTTC
CDR3 protein: CASSLAGGASGRGEQFF

clone size: NA
V gene: TRBV18
D gene: NA
J gene: TRBJ1-5
CDR3 DNA: TGTGCCAGCTCACCGGGGGGGAGCAATCAGCCCCAGCATTTT
CDR3 protein: CASSPGGSNQPQHF

clone size: NA
V gene: TRBV30
D gene: TRBD1
J gene: TRBJ1-2
CDR3 DNA: TGTGCCGGGTTCCCTGACAGGGGAGGCTATGGCTACACCTTC
CDR3 protein: CAGFPDRGGYGYTF

clone size: NA
V gene: TRBV6-5
D gene: NA
J gene: TRBJ2-4
CDR3 DNA: TGTGCCAGCAGTCCCGGAAGGGGCGAAAACATTCAGTACTTC
CDR3 protein: CASSPGRGENIQYF

clone size: NA
V gene: TRBV18
D gene: NA
J gene: TRBJ1-3
CDR3 DNA: TGTGCCAGCTCCCTCGGAAGGAGCGAAAACACCATATATTTT
CDR3 protein: CASSLGRSENTIYF

clone size: NA
V gene: TRBV28
D gene: NA
J gene: TRBJ2-5
CDR3 DNA: TGTGCCACCCAGACAGGGAGGGAGACCCAGTACTTC
CDR3 protein: CATQTGRETQYF

clone size: NA
V gene: TRBV19
D gene: NA
J gene: TRBJ1-5
CDR3 DNA: TGTGCCAGTAGTAGGGTGGGGAACCCCTATAGCAATCAGCCCCAGCATTTT
CDR3 protein: CASSRVGNPYSNQPQHF

clone size: NA
V gene: TRBV27
D gene: NA
J gene: TRBJ2-2
CDR3 DNA: TGTGCCAGCAGCTCTGACACGGATCCGAACACCGGGGAGCTGTTTTTT
CDR3 protein: CASSSDTDPNTGELFF

clone size: NA
V gene: TRBV6-6
D gene: NA
J gene: TRBJ1-2
CDR3 DNA: TGTGCCAGCAGTTACTCGAAGGGCAGCTATGGCTACACCTTC
CDR3 protein: CASSYSKGSYGYTF

clone size: few
V gene: TRBV13
D gene: NA
J gene: TRBJ2-7
CDR3 DNA: TGTGCCAGCAGCTCCCGGACAGAATCGTCTTTGTCCGACGAGCAGTACTTC
CDR3 protein: CASSSRTESSLSDEQYF

clone size: NA
V gene: TRBV7-8
D gene: NA
J gene: TRBJ2-7
CDR3 DNA: TGTGCCAGCAGCCCAGGCCGGGGCAGGACTTCCTACGAGCAGTACTTC
CDR3 protein: CASSPGRGRTSYEQYF

clone size: NA
V gene: TRBV19
D gene: NA
J gene: TRBJ2-7
CDR3 DNA: TGTGCCAGTAGTATTCTCGGACCCGGCTACGAGCAGTACTTC
CDR3 protein: CASSILGPGYEQYF

clone size: once
V gene: TRBV28
D gene: NA
J gene: TRBJ1-2
CDR3 DNA: TGTGCCAGCAGTTTAGACAGCGTTAACTATGGCTACACCTTC
CDR3 protein: CASSLDSVNYGYTF

clone size: NA
V gene: TRBV28
D gene: NA
J gene: TRBJ1-5
CDR3 DNA: TGTGCCAGCACCCTTCGGACAGATGGAACACGTCAGCCCCAGCATTTT
CDR3 protein: CASTLRTDGTRQPQHF

clone size: once
V gene: TRBV7-8
D gene: TRBD2
J gene: TRBJ2-1
CDR3 DNA: TGTGCCAGCAGCCCACTAGCGGGGGTTAACAATGAGCAGTTCTTC
CDR3 protein: CASSPLAGVNNEQFF

clone size: few
V gene: TRBV7-2
D gene: TRBD2
J gene: TRBJ2-7
CDR3 DNA: TGTGCCAGCAGCTTAGGACTAGCTTCCCACGAGCAGTACTTC
CDR3 protein: CASSLGLASHEQYF

clone size: NA
V gene: TRBV25-1
D gene: NA
J gene: TRBJ2-7
CDR3 DNA: TGTGCCAGCAGTGGACCTAGCCCGGGTAGAAGGGCCTACGAGCAGTACTTC
CDR3 protein: CASSGPSPGRRAYEQYF